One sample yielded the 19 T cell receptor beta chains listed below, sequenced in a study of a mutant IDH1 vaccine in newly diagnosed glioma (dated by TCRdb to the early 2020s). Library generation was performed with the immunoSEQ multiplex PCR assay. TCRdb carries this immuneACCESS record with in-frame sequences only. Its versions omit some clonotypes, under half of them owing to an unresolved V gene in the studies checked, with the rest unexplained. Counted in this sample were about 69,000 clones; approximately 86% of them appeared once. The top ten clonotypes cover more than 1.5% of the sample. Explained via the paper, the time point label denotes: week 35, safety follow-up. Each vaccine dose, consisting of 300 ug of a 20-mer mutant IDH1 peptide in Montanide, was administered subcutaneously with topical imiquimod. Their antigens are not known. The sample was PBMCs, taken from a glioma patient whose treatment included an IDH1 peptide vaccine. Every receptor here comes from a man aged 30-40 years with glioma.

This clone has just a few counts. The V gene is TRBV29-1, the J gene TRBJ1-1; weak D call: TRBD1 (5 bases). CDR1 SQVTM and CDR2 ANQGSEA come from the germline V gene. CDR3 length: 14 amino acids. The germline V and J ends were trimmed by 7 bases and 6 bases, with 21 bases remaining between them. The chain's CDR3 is CSAGGTETRAEAFF. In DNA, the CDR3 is TGCAGCGCTGGGGGAACCGAGACAAGAGCTGAAGCTTTCTTT. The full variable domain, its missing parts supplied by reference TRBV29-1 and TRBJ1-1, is SAVISQKPSRDICQRGTSLTIQCQVDSQVTMMFWYRQQPGQSLTLIATANQGSEATYESGFVIDKFPISRPNLTFSTLTVSNMSPEDSSIYLCSAGGTETRAEAFFGQGTRLTVV.

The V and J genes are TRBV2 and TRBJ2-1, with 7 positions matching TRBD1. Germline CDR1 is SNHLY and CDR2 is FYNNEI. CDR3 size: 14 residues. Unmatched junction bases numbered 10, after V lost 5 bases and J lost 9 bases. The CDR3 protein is CASSSGLGGSEQFF. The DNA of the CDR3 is TGTGCCAGCAGTTCCGGTTTAGGGGGCAGTGAGCAGTTCTTC.

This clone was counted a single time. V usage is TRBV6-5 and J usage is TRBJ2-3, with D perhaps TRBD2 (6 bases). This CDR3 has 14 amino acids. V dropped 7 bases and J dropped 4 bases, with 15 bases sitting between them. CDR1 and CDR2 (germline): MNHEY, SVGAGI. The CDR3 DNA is TGTGCCAGCAATCGGGGGTCCTTAGCAGATACGCAGTATTTT. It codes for CASNRGSLADTQYF.

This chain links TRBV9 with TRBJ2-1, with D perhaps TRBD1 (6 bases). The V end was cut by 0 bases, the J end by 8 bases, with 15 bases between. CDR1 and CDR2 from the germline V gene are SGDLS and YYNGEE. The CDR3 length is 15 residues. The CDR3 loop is CASSVDGRGRDEQFF. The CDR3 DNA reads TGTGCCAGCAGCGTAGATGGCAGGGGCCGGGATGAGCAGTTCTTC.

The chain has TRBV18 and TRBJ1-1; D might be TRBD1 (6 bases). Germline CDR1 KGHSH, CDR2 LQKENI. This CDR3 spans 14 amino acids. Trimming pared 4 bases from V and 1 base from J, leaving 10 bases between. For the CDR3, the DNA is TGTGCCAGCTCACGGGGGACACCGAACACTGAAGCTTTCTTT. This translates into CASSRGTPNTEAFF.

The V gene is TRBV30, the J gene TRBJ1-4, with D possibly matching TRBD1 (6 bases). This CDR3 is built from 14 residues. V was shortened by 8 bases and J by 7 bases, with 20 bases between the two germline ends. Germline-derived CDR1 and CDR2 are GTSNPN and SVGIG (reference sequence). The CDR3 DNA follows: TGTGCCGGGGAAGGGGGGCAGAGAGGTGAAAAACTGTTTTTT. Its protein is CAGEGGQRGEKLFF.

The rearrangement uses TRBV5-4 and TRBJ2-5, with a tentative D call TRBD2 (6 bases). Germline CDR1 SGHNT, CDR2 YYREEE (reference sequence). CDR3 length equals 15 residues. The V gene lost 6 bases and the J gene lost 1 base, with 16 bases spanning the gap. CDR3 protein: CASTPPGTFQETQYF. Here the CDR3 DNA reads TGTGCCAGCACCCCTCCCGGGACTTTCCAAGAGACCCAGTACTTC.

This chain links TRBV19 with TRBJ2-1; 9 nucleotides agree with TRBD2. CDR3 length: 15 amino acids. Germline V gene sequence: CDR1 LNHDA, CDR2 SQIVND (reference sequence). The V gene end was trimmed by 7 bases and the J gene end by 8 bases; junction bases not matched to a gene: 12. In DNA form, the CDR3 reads TGTGCCAGTAAAGGCGGGAGGGCCGCGGTGGATGAGCAGTTCTTC. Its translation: CASKGGRAAVDEQFF.

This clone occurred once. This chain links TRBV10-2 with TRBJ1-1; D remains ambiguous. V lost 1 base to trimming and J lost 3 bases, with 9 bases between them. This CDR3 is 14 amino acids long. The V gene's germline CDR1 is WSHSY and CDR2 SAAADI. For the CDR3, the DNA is TGCGCCAGCAGTGAGTGGACCTACGACACTGAAGCTTTCTTT. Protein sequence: CASSEWTYDTEAFF.

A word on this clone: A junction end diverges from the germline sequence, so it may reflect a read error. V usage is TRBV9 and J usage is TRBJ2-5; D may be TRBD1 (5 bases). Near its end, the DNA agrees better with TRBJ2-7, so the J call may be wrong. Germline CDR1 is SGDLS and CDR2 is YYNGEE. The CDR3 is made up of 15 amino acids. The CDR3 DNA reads TGTGCTAGCAGCGCGACAGTCGCATCGGGCTACGAGCAGTACTTC. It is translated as CASSATVASGYEQYF.

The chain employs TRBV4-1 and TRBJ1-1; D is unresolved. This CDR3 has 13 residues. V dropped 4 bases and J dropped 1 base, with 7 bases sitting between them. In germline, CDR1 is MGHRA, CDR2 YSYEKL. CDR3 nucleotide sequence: TGCGCCAGCAGCCCCGGAGCGAACACTGAAGCTTTCTTT. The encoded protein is CASSPGANTEAFF.

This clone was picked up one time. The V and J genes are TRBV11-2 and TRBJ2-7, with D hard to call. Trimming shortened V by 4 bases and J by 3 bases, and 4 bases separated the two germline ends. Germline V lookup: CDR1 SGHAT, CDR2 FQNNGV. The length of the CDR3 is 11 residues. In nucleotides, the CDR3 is TGTGCCAGCAGCTACCACTACGAGCAGTACTTC. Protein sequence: CASSYHYEQYF.

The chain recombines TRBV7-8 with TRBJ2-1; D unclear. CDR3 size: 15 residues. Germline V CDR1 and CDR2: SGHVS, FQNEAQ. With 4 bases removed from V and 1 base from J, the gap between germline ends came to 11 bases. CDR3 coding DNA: TGTGCCAGCAGCTCGACTGAAGCTTCCTACAATGAGCAGTTCTTC. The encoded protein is CASSSTEASYNEQFF.

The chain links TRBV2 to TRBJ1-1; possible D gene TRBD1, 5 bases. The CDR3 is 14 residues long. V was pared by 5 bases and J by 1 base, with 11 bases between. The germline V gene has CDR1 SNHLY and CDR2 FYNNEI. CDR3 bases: TGTGCCAGCAGTCCCATGGGGCCGAACACTGAAGCTTTCTTT. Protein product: CASSPMGPNTEAFF.

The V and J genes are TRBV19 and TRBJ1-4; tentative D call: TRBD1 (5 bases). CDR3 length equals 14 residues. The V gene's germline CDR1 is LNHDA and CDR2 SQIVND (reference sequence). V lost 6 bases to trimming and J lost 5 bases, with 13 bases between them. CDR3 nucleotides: TGTGCCAGTAGAAGTATGAGGGACAATGAAAAACTGTTTTTT. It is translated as CASRSMRDNEKLFF. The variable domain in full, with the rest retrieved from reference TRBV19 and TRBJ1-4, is DGGITQSPKYLFRKEGQNVTLSCEQNLNHDAMYWYRQDPGQGLRLIYYSQIVNDFQKGDIAEGYSVSREKKESFPLTVTSAQKNPTAFYLCASRSMRDNEKLFFGSGTQLSVL.

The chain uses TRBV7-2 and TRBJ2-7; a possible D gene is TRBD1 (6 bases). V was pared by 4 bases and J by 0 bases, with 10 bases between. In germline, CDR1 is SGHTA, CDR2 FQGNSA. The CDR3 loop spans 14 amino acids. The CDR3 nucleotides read TGTGCCAGCAGCTCCCGGACAGCCTCCTACGAGCAGTACTTC. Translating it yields CASSSRTASYEQYF.

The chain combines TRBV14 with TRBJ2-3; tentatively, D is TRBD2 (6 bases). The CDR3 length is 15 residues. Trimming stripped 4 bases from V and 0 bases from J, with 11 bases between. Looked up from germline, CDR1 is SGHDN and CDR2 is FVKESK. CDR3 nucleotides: TGTGCCAGCAGCCTGGCCAGCGGGAGCACAGATACGCAGTATTTT. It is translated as CASSLASGSTDTQYF.

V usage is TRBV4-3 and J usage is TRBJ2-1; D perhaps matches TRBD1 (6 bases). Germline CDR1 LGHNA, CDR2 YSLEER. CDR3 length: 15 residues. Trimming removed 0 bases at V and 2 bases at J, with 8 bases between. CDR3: CASSQEGGTYNEQFF. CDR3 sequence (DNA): TGCGCCAGCAGCCAAGAAGGGGGAACCTACAATGAGCAGTTCTTC.

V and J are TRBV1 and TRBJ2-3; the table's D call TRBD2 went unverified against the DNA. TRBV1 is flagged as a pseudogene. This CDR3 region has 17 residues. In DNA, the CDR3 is TGCACCAGCAGCCAAGACCGAAGACTAGCGGATACAGATACGCAGTATTTT. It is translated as CTSSQDRRLADTDTQYF.